The following is a T cell receptor (beta chain) sequence with its context. This sample was included in a study of T cells expressing NK-cell markers. As for the study in general: The study drew TCR beta repertoires from sorted CD3+CD56+NKG2C+, CD3+CD56+NKG2C- and CD3+CD56-NKG2C+ T cells. Of eight sequenced donors, seven were HCMV-seropositive and one HCMV-seronegative.

TCRdb processed the 5' RACE reads again and assigns one entry to each CDR3 protein, with no DNA. This sample's clone table lists roughly 170,000 distinct CDR3 sequences. The sequenced sample was blood T cells: a sorted CD56 or NKG2C T cell subset, CD4+ or CD8+ T cells, or bulk PBMC T cells (not recorded which). This clonotype was sampled from a woman aged 18-70 years in good health.

This CDR3 reads CASSLDRPFTDTQYF. The chain couples TRBV5-1 to TRBJ2-3. The CDR3 extends over 15 amino acids. The germline V gene encodes CDR1 SGHRS and CDR2 YFSETQ.